Following are 4 T cell receptor beta chains from one sample sequenced in a study of T cell repertoires in cytomegalovirus infection. TCRdb analysed the reads with MiXCR anew, one entry per CDR3 protein. The sample carries 70,000 to 75,000 distinct CDR3 sequences, 4% recorded once. Material for sequencing was PBMCs. The source is a human donor in good health (CMV status not recorded). Some clones in this sample may be carry-over from other donors' samples.

Comments on this clonotype: This clone may be a read error of a much larger clone one base away. The rearrangement uses TRBV7-2 and TRBJ2-7; 11 bases agree with TRBD2. The CDR3 runs to 14 residues. Germline V gene lookup returns CDR1 SGHTA and CDR2 FQGNSA. Trimming at V came to 9 bases and at J to 2 bases, leaving 6 bases not matched to a gene. CDR3 region: CARSALAGAYEQYF. CDR3 coding DNA: TGTGCCAGGAGCGCACTAGCGGGGGCCTACGAGCAGTACTTC.

This clonotype was observed many times. The rearrangement links TRBV15 to TRBJ2-1; D gene uncertain. Trimming removed 2 bases from V and 5 bases from J, with 22 bases in between. Germline CDR1 is LNHNV and CDR2 is YYDKDF (reference sequence). The CDR3 consists of 18 residues. CDR3 protein: CATSRFGRGDLMDNEQFF. CDR3 DNA sequence: TGTGCCACCAGCAGATTTGGCCGTGGAGACCTCATGGACAATGAGCAGTTCTTC.

This clonotype was detected ten times or more. The chain employs TRBV4-3 and TRBJ1-3, with TRBD1 as a possible D gene (5 bases). The V end lost 0 bases, the J end lost 0 bases, and 12 bases lay between the germline ends. The germline V gene has CDR1 LGHNA and CDR2 YSLEER. The CDR3 covers 17 residues. The DNA of the CDR3 is TGCGCCAGCAGCCAAGAGTCAGGGACGTACTCTGGAAACACCATATATTTT. This gives the protein CASSQESGTYSGNTIYF.

This clonotype was recorded many times. This chain joins TRBV6-2 or TRBV6-3 and TRBJ2-7; D is perhaps TRBD1 (6 bases). The CDR3 has 14 residues. The V end lost 6 bases, the J end lost 1 base, and 13 bases lay between the germline ends. The germline CDR1 and CDR2 sequences are MNHEY and SVGEGT. The CDR3 loop reads CASSPMGQSYEQYF. The CDR3 DNA reads TGTGCCAGCAGCCCGATGGGACAATCCTACGAGCAGTACTTC.